These T cell receptor beta chains were read from a single sample in a study of shared clonotypes between healthy human individuals. Some clones are missing from TCRdb's copy, which holds only in-frame ones; the method was immunoSEQ multiplex PCR. The sample has some 2 million clones; around 96% are singletons. The specimen sequenced was naive CD8+ T cells sorted from blood. The receptors stem from a man in his late teens or twenties in good health. CDR3s include the opening cysteine and the closing phenylalanine or tryptophan. A D gene is named only where the DNA matches it firmly. A row's size may be missing; if present it is once, few, many or a size class.

clone_size: -
d_call: -
v_call: TRBV4-1
j_call: TRBJ2-5
cdr3_nt: TGCGCCAGCAGCCAAGTGGAAAGCCCAGAGACCCAGTACTTC
cdr3_aa: CASSQVESPETQYF

clone_size: few
d_call: TRBD1
v_call: TRBV11-2
j_call: TRBJ1-4
cdr3_nt: TGTGCCAGCAGCTTTACAGGGGGAACTAATGAAAAACTGTTTTTT
cdr3_aa: CASSFTGGTNEKLFF

clone_size: once
d_call: -
v_call: TRBV27
j_call: TRBJ1-6
cdr3_nt: TGTGCCAGCAGTCCCTCTCTGAGCTCCTATAATTCACCCCTCCACTTT
cdr3_aa: CASSPSLSSYNSPLHF

clone_size: once
d_call: -
v_call: TRBV6-5
j_call: TRBJ1-5
cdr3_nt: TGTGCCAGCAGTTACTCGATTGGGGCAGTTCAGCCCCAGCATTTT
cdr3_aa: CASSYSIGAVQPQHF

clone_size: -
d_call: -
v_call: TRBV9
j_call: TRBJ1-2
cdr3_nt: TGTGCCAGCTCCTCAGGGTTTGGCTACACCTTC
cdr3_aa: CASSSGFGYTF

clone_size: -
d_call: -
v_call: TRBV11-1
j_call: TRBJ2-7
cdr3_nt: TGTGCCAGCAGCTGGGGAGGGGGGAGCTCCTACGAGCAGTACTTC
cdr3_aa: CASSWGGGSSYEQYF

clone_size: -
d_call: -
v_call: TRBV27
j_call: TRBJ2-1
cdr3_nt: TGTGCCAGCAGTTTCCCGGGAAATGAGCAGTTCTTC
cdr3_aa: CASSFPGNEQFF

clone_size: -
d_call: -
v_call: TRBV7-9
j_call: TRBJ2-6
cdr3_nt: TGTGCCAGCAGCATACGGACCTCTTCAGGGGCCAACGTCCTGACTTTC
cdr3_aa: CASSIRTSSGANVLTF

clone_size: -
d_call: TRBD1
v_call: TRBV6-1
j_call: TRBJ2-7
cdr3_nt: TGTGCCAGCAGCGACAGGGGGAGCTCCTACGAGCAGTACTTC
cdr3_aa: CASSDRGSSYEQYF

clone_size: -
d_call: TRBD1
v_call: TRBV7-3
j_call: TRBJ2-5
cdr3_nt: TGTGCCAGCAGCTTAGACGGGGACAGGGGCCAGACCCAGTACTTC
cdr3_aa: CASSLDGDRGQTQYF

clone_size: once
d_call: TRBD1
v_call: TRBV5-1
j_call: TRBJ1-2
cdr3_nt: TGCGCCAGCAGCGGACGGACAGGGGATCTGGGTGGCTACACCTTC
cdr3_aa: CASSGRTGDLGGYTF

clone_size: -
d_call: TRBD2
v_call: TRBV19
j_call: TRBJ2-3
cdr3_nt: TGTGCCAGTAGTGCAACTAGCGGGAGTTTCGCAGATACGCAGTATTTT
cdr3_aa: CASSATSGSFADTQYF

clone_size: once
d_call: -
v_call: TRBV7-9
j_call: TRBJ2-7
cdr3_nt: TGTGCCAGCAGCTTCCCAGGGAAAACCTACGAGCAGTACTTC
cdr3_aa: CASSFPGKTYEQYF

clone_size: -
d_call: -
v_call: TRBV2
j_call: TRBJ1-2
cdr3_nt: TGTGCCAGCGGTCCGCGGGGGATGGACTATGGCTACACCTTC
cdr3_aa: CASGPRGMDYGYTF

clone_size: -
d_call: -
v_call: TRBV27
j_call: TRBJ1-1
cdr3_nt: TGTGCCAGCAGTTTAGGGGGCGCGAGCACTGAAGCTTTCTTT
cdr3_aa: CASSLGGASTEAFF